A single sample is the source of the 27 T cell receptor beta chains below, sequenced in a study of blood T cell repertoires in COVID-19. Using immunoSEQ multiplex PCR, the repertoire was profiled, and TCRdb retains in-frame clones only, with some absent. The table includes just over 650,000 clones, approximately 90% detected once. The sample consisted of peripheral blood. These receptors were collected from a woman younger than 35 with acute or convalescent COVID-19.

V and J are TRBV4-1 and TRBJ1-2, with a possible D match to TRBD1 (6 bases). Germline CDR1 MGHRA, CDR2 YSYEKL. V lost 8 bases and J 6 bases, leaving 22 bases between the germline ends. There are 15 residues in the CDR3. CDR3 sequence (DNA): TGCGCCAGCGGGGGCCAGGATTTAAGGGATAATGGCTACACCTTC. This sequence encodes CASGGQDLRDNGYTF.

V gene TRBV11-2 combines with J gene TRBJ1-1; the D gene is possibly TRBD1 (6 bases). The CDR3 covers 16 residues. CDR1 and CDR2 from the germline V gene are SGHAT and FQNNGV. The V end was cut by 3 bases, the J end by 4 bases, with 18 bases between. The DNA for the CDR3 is TGTGCCAGCAGCTTCTTCAACCCGGGGGGGGCCACTGAAGCTTTCTTT. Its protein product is CASSFFNPGGATEAFF.

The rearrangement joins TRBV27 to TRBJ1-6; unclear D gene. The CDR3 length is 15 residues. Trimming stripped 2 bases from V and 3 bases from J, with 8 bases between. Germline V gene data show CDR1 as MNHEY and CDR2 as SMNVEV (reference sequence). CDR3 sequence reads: CASSLGGYYNSPLHF. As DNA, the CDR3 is TGTGCCAGCAGTTTAGGAGGCTACTATAATTCACCCCTCCACTTT.

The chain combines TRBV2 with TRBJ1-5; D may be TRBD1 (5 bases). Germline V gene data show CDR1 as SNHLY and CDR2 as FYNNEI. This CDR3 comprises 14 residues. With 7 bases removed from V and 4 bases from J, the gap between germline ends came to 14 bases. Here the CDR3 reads CASMGLMGNQPQHF. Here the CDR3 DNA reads TGTGCCAGCATGGGGCTGATGGGAAATCAGCCCCAGCATTTT.

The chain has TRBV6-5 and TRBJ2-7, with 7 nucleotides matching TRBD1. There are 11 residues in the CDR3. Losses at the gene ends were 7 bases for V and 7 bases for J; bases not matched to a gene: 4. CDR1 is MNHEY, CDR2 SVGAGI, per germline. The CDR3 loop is CASNQGVEQYF. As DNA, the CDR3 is TGTGCCAGCAACCAGGGGGTAGAGCAGTACTTC.

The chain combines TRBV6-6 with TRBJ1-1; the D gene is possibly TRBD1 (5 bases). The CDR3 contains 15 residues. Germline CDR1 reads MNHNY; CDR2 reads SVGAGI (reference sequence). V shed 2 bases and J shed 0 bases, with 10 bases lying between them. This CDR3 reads CASSYGPGLNTEAFF. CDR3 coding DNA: TGTGCCAGCAGTTACGGCCCAGGGTTGAACACTGAAGCTTTCTTT.

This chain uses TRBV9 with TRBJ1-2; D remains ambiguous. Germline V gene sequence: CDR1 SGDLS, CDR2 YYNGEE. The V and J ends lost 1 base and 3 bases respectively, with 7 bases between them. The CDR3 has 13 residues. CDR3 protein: CASSVLSDYGYTF. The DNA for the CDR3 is TGTGCCAGCAGCGTACTGAGCGACTATGGCTACACCTTC.

The CDR3 sequence is CASNGRVGNTIYF. CDR3 DNA sequence: TGTGCCAGTAATGGCCGGGTTGGAAACACCATATATTTT. V gene TRBV19 combines with J gene TRBJ1-3; the D is unclear. CDR1 LNHDA and CDR2 SQIVND come from the germline V gene (reference sequence). This CDR3 is 13 amino acids long. V lost 7 bases and J lost 3, with 10 bases in between.

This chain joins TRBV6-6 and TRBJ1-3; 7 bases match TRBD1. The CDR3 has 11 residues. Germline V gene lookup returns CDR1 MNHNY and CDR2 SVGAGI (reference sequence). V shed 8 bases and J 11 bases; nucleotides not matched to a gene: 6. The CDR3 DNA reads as TGTGCCAGCGGCGAGGGGGCCCCCATATATTTT. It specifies CASGEGAPIYF.

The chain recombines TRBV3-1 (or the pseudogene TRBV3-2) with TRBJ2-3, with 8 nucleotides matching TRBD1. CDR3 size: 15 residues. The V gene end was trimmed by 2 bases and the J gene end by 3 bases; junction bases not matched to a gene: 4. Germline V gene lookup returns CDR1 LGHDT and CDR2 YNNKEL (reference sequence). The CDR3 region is CASSQLGQATDTQYF. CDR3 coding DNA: TGTGCCAGCAGCCAATTGGGACAGGCGACAGATACGCAGTATTTT.

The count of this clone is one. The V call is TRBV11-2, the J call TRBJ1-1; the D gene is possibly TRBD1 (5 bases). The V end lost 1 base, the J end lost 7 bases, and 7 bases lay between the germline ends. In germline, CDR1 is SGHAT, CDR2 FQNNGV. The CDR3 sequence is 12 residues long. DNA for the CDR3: TGTGCCAGCAGCTTAGGGGGCAATGAAGCTTTCTTT. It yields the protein CASSLGGNEAFF.

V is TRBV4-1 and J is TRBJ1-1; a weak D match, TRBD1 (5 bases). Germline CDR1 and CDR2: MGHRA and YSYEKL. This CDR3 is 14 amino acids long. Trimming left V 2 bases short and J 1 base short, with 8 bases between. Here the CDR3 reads CASSQWQGNTEAFF. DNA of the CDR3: TGCGCCAGCAGCCAATGGCAGGGGAACACTGAAGCTTTCTTT.

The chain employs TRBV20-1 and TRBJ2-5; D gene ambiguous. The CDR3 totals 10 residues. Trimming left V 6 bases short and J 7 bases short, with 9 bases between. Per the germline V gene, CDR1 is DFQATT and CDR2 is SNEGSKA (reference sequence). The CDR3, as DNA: TGCAGTGCGCTCTCCGGGACCCAGTACTTC. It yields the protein CSALSGTQYF.

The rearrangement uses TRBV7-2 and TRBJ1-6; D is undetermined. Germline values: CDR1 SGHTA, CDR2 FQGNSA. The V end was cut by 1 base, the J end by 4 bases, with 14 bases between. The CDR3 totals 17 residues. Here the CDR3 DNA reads TGTGCCAGCAGCTTAGAAGGAGGGCGCCGGTATAATTCACCCCTCCACTTT. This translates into CASSLEGGRRYNSPLHF.

The CDR3 sequence is CASSIDRGAFF. The CDR3 DNA reads as TGTGCCAGTAGCATTGACAGGGGAGCTTTCTTT. This chain links TRBV19 with TRBJ1-1; 8 bases are shared with TRBD1. The length of the CDR3 is 11 residues. In germline, CDR1 is LNHDA, CDR2 SQIVND (reference sequence). V shed 6 bases, J shed 10 bases, and the junction held 4 bases outside the gene matches.

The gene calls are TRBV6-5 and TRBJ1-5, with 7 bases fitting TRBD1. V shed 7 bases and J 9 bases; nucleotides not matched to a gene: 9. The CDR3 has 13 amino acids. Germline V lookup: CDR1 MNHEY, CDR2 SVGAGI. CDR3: CASTGTDGTPQHF. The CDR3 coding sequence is TGTGCCAGCACCGGGACAGATGGGACGCCCCAGCATTTT.

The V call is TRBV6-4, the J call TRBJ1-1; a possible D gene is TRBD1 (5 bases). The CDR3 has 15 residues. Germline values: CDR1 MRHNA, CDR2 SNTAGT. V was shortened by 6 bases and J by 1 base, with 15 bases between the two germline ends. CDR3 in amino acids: CASRQLGGANTEAFF. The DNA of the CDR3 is TGTGCCAGCAGACAGCTAGGAGGGGCGAACACTGAAGCTTTCTTT.

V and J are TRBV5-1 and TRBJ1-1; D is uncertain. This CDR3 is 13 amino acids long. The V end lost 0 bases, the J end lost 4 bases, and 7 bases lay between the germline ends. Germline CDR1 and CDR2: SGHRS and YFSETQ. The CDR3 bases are TGCGCCAGCAGCTTGGCCAGGCCCACTGAAGCTTTCTTT. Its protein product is CASSLARPTEAFF. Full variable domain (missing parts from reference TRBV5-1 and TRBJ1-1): KAGVTQTPRYLIKTRGQQVTLSCSPISGHRSVSWYQQTPGQGLQFLFEYFSETQRNKGNFPGRFSGRQFSNSRSEMNVSTLELGDSALYLCASSLARPTEAFFGQGTRLTVV.

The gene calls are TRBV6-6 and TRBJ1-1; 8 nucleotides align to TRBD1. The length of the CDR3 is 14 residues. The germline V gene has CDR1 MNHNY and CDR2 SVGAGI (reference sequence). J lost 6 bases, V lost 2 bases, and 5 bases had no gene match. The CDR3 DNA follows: TGTGCCAGCAGTTACGCAGGGGGCTCAGCTGAAGCTTTCTTT. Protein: CASSYAGGSAEAFF.

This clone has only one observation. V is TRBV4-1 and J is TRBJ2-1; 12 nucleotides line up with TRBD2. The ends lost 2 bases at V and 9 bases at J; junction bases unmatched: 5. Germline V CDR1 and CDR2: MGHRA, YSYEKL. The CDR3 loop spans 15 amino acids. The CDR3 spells CASSQTSGGRGEQFF. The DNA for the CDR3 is TGCGCCAGCAGCCAAACTAGCGGGGGGCGGGGTGAGCAGTTCTTC.

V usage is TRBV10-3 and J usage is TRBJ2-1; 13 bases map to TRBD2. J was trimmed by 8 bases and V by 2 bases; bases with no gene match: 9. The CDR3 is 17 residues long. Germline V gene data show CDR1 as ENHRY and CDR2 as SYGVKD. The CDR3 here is CAISEGTSGGGWDEQFF. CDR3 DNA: TGTGCCATCAGTGAGGGTACTAGCGGGGGGGGATGGGATGAGCAGTTCTTC.

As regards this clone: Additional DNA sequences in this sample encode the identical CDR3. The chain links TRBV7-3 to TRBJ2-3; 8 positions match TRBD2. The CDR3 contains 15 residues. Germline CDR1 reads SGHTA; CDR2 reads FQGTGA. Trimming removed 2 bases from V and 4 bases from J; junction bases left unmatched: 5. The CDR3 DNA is TGTGCCAGCAGCTTATCCGGGGGGGCTGCAGATACGCAGTATTTT. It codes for CASSLSGGAADTQYF.

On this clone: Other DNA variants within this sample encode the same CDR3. The CDR3 DNA is TGTGCCAGCAGCTTGAGAGCCGGGACAGATACGCAGTATTTT. This codes for CASSLRAGTDTQYF. The rearrangement links TRBV5-4 to TRBJ2-3; D gene uncertain. This CDR3 comprises 14 residues. Germline V gene lookup returns CDR1 SGHNT and CDR2 YYREEE (reference sequence). V lost 1 base and J lost 3, with 9 bases in between.

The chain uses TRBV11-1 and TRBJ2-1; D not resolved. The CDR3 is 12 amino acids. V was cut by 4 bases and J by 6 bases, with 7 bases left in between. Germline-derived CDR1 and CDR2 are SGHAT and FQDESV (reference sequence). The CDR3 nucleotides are TGTGCCAGCAGCTGGCCAGGCAATGAGCAGTTCTTC. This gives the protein CASSWPGNEQFF.

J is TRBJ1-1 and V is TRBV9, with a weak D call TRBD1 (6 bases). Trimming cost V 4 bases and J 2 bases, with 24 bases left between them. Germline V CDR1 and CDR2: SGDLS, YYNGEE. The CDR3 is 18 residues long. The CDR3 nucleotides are TGTGCCAGCAGCCGGACCTCCCTTGGGGGGGGCGCTAACACTGAAGCTTTCTTT. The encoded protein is CASSRTSLGGGANTEAFF.

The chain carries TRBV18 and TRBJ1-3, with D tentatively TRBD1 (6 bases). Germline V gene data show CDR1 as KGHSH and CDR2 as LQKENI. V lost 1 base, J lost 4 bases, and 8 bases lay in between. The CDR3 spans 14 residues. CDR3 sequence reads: CASSPRQEGNTIYF. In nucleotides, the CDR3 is TGTGCCAGCTCACCACGACAGGAGGGAAACACCATATATTTT.

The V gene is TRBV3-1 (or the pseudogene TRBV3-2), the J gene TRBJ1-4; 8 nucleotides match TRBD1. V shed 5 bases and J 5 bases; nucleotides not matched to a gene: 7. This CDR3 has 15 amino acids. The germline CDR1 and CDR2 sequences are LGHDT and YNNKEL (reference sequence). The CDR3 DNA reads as TGTGCCAGCAGCTACTTCGACAGGGGAAATGAAAAACTGTTTTTT. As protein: CASSYFDRGNEKLFF.